One sample yielded the 18 T cell receptor beta chains listed below, sequenced in a study of shared clonotypes between healthy human individuals. Method: immunoSEQ multiplex PCR; TCRdb's copy keeps in-frame clones and lacks some. The data show 1,100,000 or so clones, 75% to 85% seen once. Sequenced sample: memory CD4+ T cells from PBMCs. As for subset: CD45RA-negative fraction. Source of these receptors: a man younger than 35 in good health. Some clones in this sample may be carry-over from other donors' samples.

As to this clone: This same CDR3 is encoded by further DNA sequences in the sample. CDR3 in amino acids: CASSLSGGATGELFF. CDR3 nucleotide sequence: TGTGCCAGCAGTTTATCCGGGGGTGCCACCGGGGAGCTGTTTTTT. The rearrangement links TRBV28 to TRBJ2-2; D is possibly TRBD2 (6 bases). Trimming took off 1 base at V and 4 bases at J, with 10 bases between the two ends. Germline V CDR1 and CDR2: MDHEN, SYDVKM. The CDR3 runs to 15 residues. The entire variable domain, with the rest obtained from reference TRBV28 and TRBJ2-2, is as follows: DVKVTQSSRYLVKRTGEKVFLECVQDMDHENMFWYRQDPGLGLRLIYFSYDVKMKEKGDIPEGYSVSREKKERFSLILESASTNQTSMYLCASSLSGGATGELFFGEGSRLTVL.

The rearrangement uses TRBV2 and TRBJ2-7; D not resolved. Germline loops: CDR1 SNHLY, CDR2 FYNNEI. This CDR3 region has 13 residues. Trimming took 6 bases from V and 1 from J, leaving 10 bases between them. The DNA for the CDR3 is TGTGCCAGCAGGGCTAGATGGTCCTACGAGCAGTACTTC. This translates into CASRARWSYEQYF.

The V and J genes are TRBV29-1 and TRBJ2-4, with 8 bases fitting TRBD1. V lost 7 bases and J lost 10; bases outside the gene matches: 9. This CDR3 has 12 amino acids. Germline values: CDR1 SQVTM, CDR2 ANQGSEA. CDR3 nucleotides: TGCAGCGCCGCTCTGGACAGGGATATTCAGTACTTC. Translating gives CSAALDRDIQYF.

This chain uses TRBV10-3 with TRBJ2-6; 12 nucleotides line up with TRBD1. Germline values: CDR1 ENHRY, CDR2 SYGVKD. V dropped 4 bases and J dropped 2; count of bases not matched to a gene: 3. This CDR3 spans 17 amino acids. CDR3 in amino acids: CAISGGTGGAGANVLTF. The CDR3 DNA is TGTGCCATCAGTGGGGGGACAGGGGGCGCTGGGGCCAACGTCCTGACTTTC.

V and J are TRBV27 and TRBJ1-5, with D possibly being TRBD1 (6 bases). Per the germline V gene, CDR1 is MNHEY and CDR2 is SMNVEV (reference sequence). The ends were cut back, 8 bases at V and 6 bases at J, with 14 bases in the middle. This CDR3 contains 13 residues. The CDR3 nucleotides are TGTGCCAGCCGAGGACAGTGGCCTCAGCCCCAGCATTTT. Protein sequence: CASRGQWPQPQHF.

CDR3 residues: CASSLDWDTDTQYF. CDR3 DNA sequence: TGTGCCAGCAGCTTGGACTGGGACACAGATACGCAGTATTTT. The chain is built from TRBV5-6 and TRBJ2-3; the D is unclear. CDR3 length: 14 residues. Germline lookup yields CDR1 SGHDT and CDR2 YYEEEE. The V end was cut by 0 bases, the J end by 2 bases, with 7 bases between.

This rearrangement joins TRBV6-6 to TRBJ1-2; D is unclear. V lost 3 bases and J 3 bases, leaving 14 bases between the germline ends. The CDR3 has 15 residues. The germline gives CDR1 MNHNY, CDR2 SVGAGI (reference sequence). The CDR3 loop reads CASSYSLGRDYGYTF. For the CDR3, the DNA is TGTGCCAGCAGTTATTCCCTCGGGAGGGACTATGGCTACACCTTC.

The CDR3 here is CASTRGALDTQYF. CDR3 nucleotide sequence: TGTGCCAGCACCCGGGGGGCGCTAGATACGCAGTATTTT. The chain links TRBV5-4 to TRBJ2-3, with a possible D match to TRBD2 (7 bases). The CDR3 sequence is 13 residues long. Per germline, CDR1 SGHNT and CDR2 YYREEE (reference sequence). The V end was cut by 6 bases, the J end by 5 bases, with 13 bases between.

The chain is built from TRBV7-9 and TRBJ2-1, with D possibly matching TRBD2 (6 bases). The CDR3 is 15 amino acids. Germline CDR1 and CDR2: SEHNR and FQNEAQ (reference sequence). V lost 5 bases to trimming and J lost 7 bases, with 18 bases between them. CDR3 DNA: TGTGCCAGCAGCCCGTCCGGGACTCGCTTGAATGAGCAGTTCTTC. Its protein is CASSPSGTRLNEQFF.

The chain employs TRBV6-5 and TRBJ1-1, with unresolved D. The CDR3 sequence is 13 residues long. V was trimmed by 6 bases and J by 1 base, leaving 9 bases between them. Germline CDR1 is MNHEY and CDR2 is SVGAGI. CDR3 protein: CASSLNSNTEAFF. The CDR3, as DNA: TGTGCCAGCAGCCTAAACTCGAACACTGAAGCTTTCTTT.

This rearrangement joins TRBV28 to TRBJ2-6; the D is unclear. V was cut by 1 base and J by 3 bases, with 4 bases left in between. Germline-derived CDR1 and CDR2 are MDHEN and SYDVKM. The CDR3 has 14 amino acids. The CDR3 nucleotides read TGTGCCAGCAGTTTATTAAGTGGGGCCAACGTCCTGACTTTC. This encodes CASSLLSGANVLTF.

In the case of this clone: This sample includes further DNA sequences coding for the same CDR3. The genes are TRBV5-1 and TRBJ1-5, with D possibly TRBD1 on 5 matching bases. CDR3 length: 14 residues. Germline assignment: CDR1 SGHRS and CDR2 YFSETQ. Trimming cost V 4 bases and J 7 bases, with 15 bases left between them. CDR3 bases: TGCGCCAGCAGCGGTGGGACCGGTGAACAGCCCCAGCATTTT. Protein: CASSGGTGEQPQHF.

The chain links TRBV28 to TRBJ2-7, with D perhaps TRBD1 (5 bases). This CDR3 spans 15 amino acids. The V gene lost 3 bases and the J gene lost 5 bases, with 17 bases spanning the gap. Germline values: CDR1 MDHEN, CDR2 SYDVKM. CDR3 sequence reads: CASSFVRVGLHEQYF. The CDR3 nucleotides read TGTGCCAGCAGTTTCGTCAGGGTCGGGCTTCACGAGCAGTACTTC. The full variable domain, rest sourced from reference TRBV28 and TRBJ2-7, is DVKVTQSSRYLVKRTGEKVFLECVQDMDHENMFWYRQDPGLGLRLIYFSYDVKMKEKGDIPEGYSVSREKKERFSLILESASTNQTSMYLCASSFVRVGLHEQYFGPGTRLTVT.

CDR3 bases: TGTGCCAGCAGCGCGTACTCTGGGGCCAACGTCCTGACTTTC. This encodes CASSAYSGANVLTF. V usage is TRBV6-5 and J usage is TRBJ2-6; D gene ambiguous. Germline CDR1 MNHEY, CDR2 SVGAGI. Trimming stripped 6 bases from V and 0 bases from J, with 6 bases between. This CDR3 contains 14 residues.

This chain's CDR3 is CASSLRGGDTEAFF. The DNA for the CDR3 is TGTGCCAGCAGCCTGAGGGGGGGAGACACTGAAGCTTTCTTT. This sequence joins TRBV5-6 and TRBJ1-1, with D possibly being TRBD1 (6 bases). The CDR3 contains 14 residues. The V gene lost 4 bases and the J gene lost 3 bases, with 13 bases spanning the gap. Germline V gene sequence: CDR1 SGHDT, CDR2 YYEEEE.

On this clone itself: Other DNA variants within this sample encode the same CDR3. This chain links TRBV5-1 with TRBJ1-1; D call uncertain. Deletions cut 0 bases from V and 5 bases from J, with 8 bases between. Germline V gene sequence: CDR1 SGHRS, CDR2 YFSETQ. The CDR3 totals 13 residues. Written as DNA, the CDR3 is TGCGCCAGCAGCTTGGAAGGCGGAACTGAAGCTTTCTTT. Translating gives CASSLEGGTEAFF.

The V and J genes are TRBV5-1 and TRBJ1-1, with TRBD1 matching 7 bases. CDR3 length: 16 amino acids. The V segment lost 0 bases and the J segment 0 bases; nucleotides outside the gene matches: 5. Germline V gives CDR1 SGHRS, CDR2 YFSETQ. CDR3 sequence reads: CASSLGDRILNTEAFF. The CDR3 DNA reads TGCGCCAGCAGCTTGGGGGACAGAATTTTGAACACTGAAGCTTTCTTT.

Details on this clone: The sample has other DNA sequences that encode this CDR3 too. This chain links TRBV5-1 with TRBJ2-6; 10 bases are shared with TRBD1. Germline trimming cut 4 bases from V and 1 base from J; bases unmatched to any gene: 5. The CDR3 is made up of 17 amino acids. The germline CDR1 and CDR2 sequences are SGHRS and YFSETQ. CDR3 residues: CASSPGTGVSGANVLTF. The CDR3 region has the DNA TGCGCCAGCAGCCCCGGGACAGGGGTGTCTGGGGCCAACGTCCTGACTTTC.